This TCR beta chain is from a study of glioma-infiltrating T cells after dendritic cell vaccination. In the study overall: At biweekly intervals, patients got three intradermal dendritic cell vaccine injections.

Trimming pared 6 bases from V and 3 bases from J, leaving 15 bases between. CDR1 is MNHEY, CDR2 SVGAGI, per germline. There are 14 residues in the CDR3. The primer mix had 60 V beta and 13 J beta primers. The data were produced by immunoSEQ multiplex PCR, yet TCRdb's version contains in-frame clones alone and is incomplete. This sample has tens of thousands of clones, with 86% found just once. All glioblastoma patients lacked an isocitrate dehydrogenase mutation. The material was blood, obtained before dendritic cell vaccination. This TCR came from a human donor with glioblastoma. J is TRBJ2-7 and V is TRBV6-5, with a weak D call TRBD1 (6 bases). The CDR3 region has the DNA TGTGCCAGCAGAGAAACAGGGACCAGCTACGAGCAGTACTTC. Protein sequence: CASRETGTSYEQYF.